This TCR beta chain was documented in a study of shared clonotypes between healthy human individuals. Background on the study: Serving as donors were two women and a few men, whose ages spanned 18 to 49. Every donor yielded three CD4 naive, three CD4 memory, two CD8 naive and one CD8 memory plate.

In the source study's methods: ImmunoSEQ gave junction-only sequences without quality scores, so filtering differed. Using immunoSEQ multiplex PCR, the repertoire was profiled, and TCRdb retains in-frame clones only, with some absent. That table gives V, J and clone size, and the DNA gave D and trimming. The data show approximately 2,000,000 clones, approximately 92% seen once. The CDR3 consists of 13 residues. Per the germline V gene, CDR1 is SGDLS and CDR2 is YYNGEE. Trimming took 3 bases from V and 5 from J, leaving 12 bases between them. CD8 cells classed as naive were CD45RO-negative and positively selected for CCR7, excluding terminally differentiated effector memory CD45RA+ cells. General study findings and limits: Estimated richness was generally greater in naive than memory subsets.

A note on this clone: Its antigen is still unknown.

The chain uses TRBV9 and TRBJ2-7, with D maybe TRBD2 (5 bases). Sequencing input: naive CD8+ T cells from PBMCs. This receptor was obtained from a man aged 18 to 29 in good health. Some clones in this sample may be carry-over from other donors' samples. CDR3 in DNA: TGTGCCAGCAGCGCGAGGGCCTCTAACGAGCAGTACTTC. It yields the protein CASSARASNEQYF. Full variable domain (remainder filled in from reference TRBV9 and TRBJ2-7): DSGVTQTPKHLITATGQRVTLRCSPRSGDLSVYWYQQSLDQGLQFLIQYYNGEERAKGNILERFSAQQFPDLHSELNLSSLELGDSALYFCASSARASNEQYFGPGTRLTVT.